This TCR beta chain was sequenced for a study of lymphopenia after photon versus proton radiotherapy. Findings and limits, study-wide: Better survival with proton therapy was suggested as possible, not demonstrated. Under photons, naive T cells and diversity fell while effector/memory populations rose. In patients who died, overall survival fell as post-nadir TCR diversity dropped more.

The protocol was immunoSEQ multiplex PCR, while the TCRdb copy is restricted to in-frame clones and leaves out a portion. The table records 20,000 to 30,000 clones, about nine tenths of them present only once. Details on this clone: Its target is not known.

Germline lookup yields CDR1 LGHNA and CDR2 YSLEER. Deletions cut 2 bases from V and 4 bases from J, with 12 bases between. The CDR3 runs to 15 residues. Sequencing used peripheral blood, obtained from a patient treated with photon-based radiotherapy. The gene calls are TRBV4-3 and TRBJ2-1; TRBD1 might be the D (6 bases). The receptor's source is a woman in her forties or fifties with cholangiocarcinoma. This CDR3 is CASSQHDRRYNEQFF. The CDR3 DNA sequence: TGCGCCAGCAGCCAACACGACAGGAGATACAATGAGCAGTTCTTC.